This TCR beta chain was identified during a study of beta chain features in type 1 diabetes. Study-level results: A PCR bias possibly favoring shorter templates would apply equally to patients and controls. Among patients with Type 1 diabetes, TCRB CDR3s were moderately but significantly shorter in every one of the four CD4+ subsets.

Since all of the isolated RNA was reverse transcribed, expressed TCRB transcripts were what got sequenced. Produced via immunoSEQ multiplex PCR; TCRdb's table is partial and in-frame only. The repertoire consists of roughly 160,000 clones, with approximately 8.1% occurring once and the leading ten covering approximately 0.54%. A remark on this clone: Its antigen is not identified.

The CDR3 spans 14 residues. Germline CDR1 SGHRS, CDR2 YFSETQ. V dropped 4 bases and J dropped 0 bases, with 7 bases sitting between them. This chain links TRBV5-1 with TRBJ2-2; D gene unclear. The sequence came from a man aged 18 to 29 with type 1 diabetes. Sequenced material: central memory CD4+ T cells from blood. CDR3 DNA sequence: TGCGCCAGCAGCGAGACACCGAACACCGGGGAGCTGTTTTTT. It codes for CASSETPNTGELFF.